These 20 T cell receptor beta chains were sequenced from one sample in a study of cytomegalovirus exposure and HLA in healthy donors. PCR employed 60 Vbeta and 13 Jbeta primers. The method was immunoSEQ multiplex PCR; TCRdb's version includes in-frame clones alone and lacks a portion of them. The data hold over 95,000 clones, with over 75% observed a single time. The sample comprised PBMCs. The receptors originated from a middle-aged man in good health and CMV-seropositive.

The rearrangement links TRBV4-3 to TRBJ2-1; D may be TRBD2 (5 bases). This CDR3 has 15 amino acids. Trimming removed 4 bases from V and 2 bases from J, with 12 bases in between. Germline V gene data show CDR1 as LGHNA and CDR2 as YSLEER. The CDR3 DNA follows: TGCGCCAGCAGCCGAGACTACAGCCCCTACAATGAGCAGTTCTTC. Its protein product is CASSRDYSPYNEQFF.

This chain connects TRBV29-1 to TRBJ2-7, with 8 bases that match TRBD2. The trim removed 0 bases at V and 5 bases at J, leaving 9 bases unmatched. This CDR3 region has 15 residues. Per germline, CDR1 SQVTM and CDR2 ANQGSEA. CDR3 sequence reads: CSVEDPDGGVNEQYF. Here the CDR3 DNA reads TGCAGCGTTGAAGACCCGGACGGGGGGGTCAACGAGCAGTACTTC.

The chain employs TRBV4-1 and TRBJ1-5; maybe TRBD1 (5 bases). In germline, CDR1 is MGHRA, CDR2 YSYEKL. The CDR3 spans 14 residues. V lost 8 bases and J lost 3, with 14 bases in between. CDR3 DNA sequence: TGCGCCAGCGCTTGGGGGGGGAACAATCAGCCCCAGCATTTT. As protein: CASAWGGNNQPQHF.

The chain combines TRBV28 with TRBJ1-4; D is perhaps TRBD1 (5 bases). V lost 5 bases, J lost 0 bases, and 7 bases lay in between. The CDR3 length is 14 residues. CDR1 is MDHEN, CDR2 SYDVKM, per germline. The CDR3 sequence is CASSKQATNEKLFF. DNA for the CDR3: TGTGCCAGCAGTAAACAGGCAACTAATGAAAAACTGTTTTTT.

As for this clone: An end of the junction does not agree with germline; a read error may underlie this. The chain employs TRBV7-9 and TRBJ1-1; D is possibly TRBD1 (5 bases). The germline V gene encodes CDR1 SEHNR and CDR2 FQNEAQ (reference sequence). The CDR3 contains 13 residues. CDR3 loop: CSSSFRTNTEAFF. CDR3 nucleotide sequence: TGTTCCAGCAGCTTCAGGACAAATACTGAAGCTTTCTTT.

A few counts support this clone. The chain recombines TRBV6-1 with TRBJ2-7; weak D call: TRBD2 (6 bases). CDR3 length: 14 residues. CDR1 is MNHNS, CDR2 SASEGT, per germline. V lost 6 bases and J 3 bases, leaving 15 bases between the germline ends. CDR3 bases: TGTGCCAGCAGGGGAGGAGGGAAGAGCTACGAGCAGTACTTC. Translated, it gives CASRGGGKSYEQYF.

The CDR3 region is CASSPAGQGIAYEQYF. The DNA for the CDR3 is TGCGCCAGCAGCCCGGCGGGACAGGGAATCGCCTACGAGCAGTACTTC. The chain links TRBV5-1 to TRBJ2-7; 9 positions match TRBD1. V lost 4 bases to trimming and J lost 2 bases; unmatched junction nucleotides: 10. Per germline, CDR1 SGHRS and CDR2 YFSETQ. The CDR3 runs 16 residues. Filled out from reference TRBV5-1 and TRBJ2-7, the complete variable domain reads KAGVTQTPRYLIKTRGQQVTLSCSPISGHRSVSWYQQTPGQGLQFLFEYFSETQRNKGNFPGRFSGRQFSNSRSEMNVSTLELGDSALYLCASSPAGQGIAYEQYFGPGTRLTVT.

This clone was counted a few times. The chain combines TRBV15 with TRBJ2-2, with 10 bases aligning to TRBD2. Germline trimming cut 8 bases from V and 6 bases from J; bases unmatched to any gene: 6. Germline V gene data show CDR1 as LNHNV and CDR2 as YYDKDF (reference sequence). This CDR3 comprises 14 residues. For the CDR3, the DNA is TGTGCCACCGCGAGGACTAGCGGATCCGGGGAGCTGTTTTTT. Its translation: CATARTSGSGELFF.

This clone has just one count. The chain links TRBV5-1 to TRBJ1-2; TRBD1 matches at 9 bases. The CDR3 contains 14 residues. The germline V gene encodes CDR1 SGHRS and CDR2 YFSETQ. With 2 bases clipped from V and 8 bases from J, the junction kept 7 bases outside the gene matches. CDR3 nucleotide sequence: TGCGCCAGCAGCTTTACCGGGACAGGGAACGGCTACACCTTC. This sequence encodes CASSFTGTGNGYTF. Variable domain in full (rest from reference TRBV5-1 and TRBJ1-2): KAGVTQTPRYLIKTRGQQVTLSCSPISGHRSVSWYQQTPGQGLQFLFEYFSETQRNKGNFPGRFSGRQFSNSRSEMNVSTLELGDSALYLCASSFTGTGNGYTFGSGTRLTVV.

The chain is built from TRBV10-3 and TRBJ1-1; perhaps TRBD1 as D (5 bases). This CDR3 has 15 amino acids. With 6 bases removed from V and 5 bases from J, the gap between germline ends came to 19 bases. CDR1 is ENHRY, CDR2 SYGVKD, per germline. In DNA form, the CDR3 reads TGTGCCATCAGACCAACTTACGGGGGGGGTACTGAAGCTTTCTTT. Translating gives CAIRPTYGGGTEAFF.

This chain joins TRBV11-3 and TRBJ2-3, with 14 bases matching TRBD2. The CDR3 covers 17 residues. CDR1 SGHNT and CDR2 YENEEA come from the germline V gene. V lost 4 bases and J lost 2; bases outside the gene matches: 5. The CDR3 region has the DNA TGTGCCAGCAGCTCCCGGACTAGCGGGGGGACCACAGATACGCAGTATTTT. It specifies CASSSRTSGGTTDTQYF.

The chain employs TRBV30 and TRBJ2-1, with D tentatively TRBD1 (5 bases). CDR1 GTSNPN and CDR2 SVGIG come from the germline V gene (reference sequence). Trimming removed 3 bases from V and 7 bases from J, with 13 bases in between. The CDR3 loop spans 13 amino acids. In nucleotides, the CDR3 is TGTGCCTGGAGGGAAGCAGGGCGGAATGAGCAGTTCTTC. This sequence encodes CAWREAGRNEQFF.

The gene calls are TRBV6-6 and TRBJ1-5; D not resolved. Germline lookup yields CDR1 MNHNY and CDR2 SVGAGI (reference sequence). The CDR3 sequence is 13 residues long. Trimming stripped 2 bases from V and 4 bases from J, with 6 bases between. The CDR3 spells CASSYESNQPQHF. The CDR3 bases are TGTGCCAGCAGTTACGAGAGTAATCAGCCCCAGCATTTT.

This clone has a handful of counts. The chain carries TRBV15 and TRBJ2-2; D may be TRBD2 (5 bases). CDR1 and CDR2 (germline): LNHNV, YYDKDF (reference sequence). The length of the CDR3 is 15 residues. Trimming stripped 0 bases from V and 5 bases from J, with 10 bases between. CDR3 in DNA: TGTGCCACCAGCAGAGAGACACGGGGAACCGGGGAGCTGTTTTTT. It is translated as CATSRETRGTGELFF.

This clone was picked up one time. The chain is built from TRBV7-9 and TRBJ1-2; D possibly corresponds to TRBD1 (5 bases). Germline values: CDR1 SEHNR, CDR2 FQNEAQ (reference sequence). The CDR3 sequence is 15 residues long. Trimming left V 5 bases short and J 5 bases short, with 18 bases between. The CDR3 here is CASSDPGGANYGYTF. CDR3 DNA sequence: TGTGCCAGCAGCGACCCGGGAGGGGCAAATTATGGCTACACCTTC. Combining the CDR3 with reference TRBV7-9 and TRBJ1-2 gives the whole variable domain DTGVSQNPRHKITKRGQNVTFRCDPISEHNRLYWYRQTLGQGPEFLTYFQNEAQLEKSRLLSDRFSAERPKGSFSTLEIQRTEQGDSAMYLCASSDPGGANYGYTFGSGTRLTVV.

V usage is TRBV4-1 and J usage is TRBJ2-7; TRBD1 matches 9 bases. CDR1 MGHRA and CDR2 YSYEKL come from the germline V gene. Trimming cost V 1 base and J 3 bases; bases outside gene matches: 1. The CDR3 contains 14 residues. The CDR3 region is CASSQGTGDYEQYF. The CDR3 nucleotides are TGCGCCAGCAGCCAAGGGACAGGGGACTACGAGCAGTACTTC.

The chain is built from TRBV19 and TRBJ1-6; D gene unclear. The V end was cut by 5 bases, the J end by 10 bases, with 15 bases between. Germline-derived CDR1 and CDR2 are LNHDA and SQIVND (reference sequence). The CDR3 consists of 14 residues. CDR3 nucleotides: TGTGCCAGTAGTGCTCAGACTCAAGTATCACCCCTCCACTTT. Protein product: CASSAQTQVSPLHF.

This clone came up a few times. The chain joins TRBV4-1 to TRBJ1-6; D unclear. Germline assignment: CDR1 MGHRA and CDR2 YSYEKL. This CDR3 has 13 amino acids. With 1 base removed from V and 11 bases from J, the gap between germline ends came to 9 bases. CDR3 loop: CASSQARLPPLHF. The CDR3 DNA reads TGCGCCAGCAGCCAAGCCAGACTACCACCCCTCCACTTT.

CDR3 amino acids: CAISGDRDEQYF. CDR3 DNA: TGTGCCATCAGTGGGGACAGGGACGAGCAGTACTTC. V is TRBV10-3 and J is TRBJ2-7; TRBD1 matches 9 bases. This CDR3 has 12 amino acids. V was clipped by 4 bases and J by 5 bases; unmatched bases: 0. The germline V gene has CDR1 ENHRY and CDR2 SYGVKD.

The chain recombines TRBV5-4 with TRBJ1-4, with 9 bases that match TRBD1. Germline CDR1 and CDR2: SGHNT and YYREEE (reference sequence). J lost 3 bases, V lost 4 bases, and 4 bases had no gene match. This CDR3 spans 15 amino acids. In DNA form, the CDR3 reads TGTGCCAGCAGCGGCCGGGACAGGGCTAATGAAAAACTGTTTTTT. Translated: CASSGRDRANEKLFF.